The 32 T cell receptor beta chains presented below share a single source sample, sequenced in a study of CD8 T cells in ankylosing spondylitis. MiXCR, applied by TCRdb to the 5' RACE reads, yields one record per CDR3 protein. The data contain under 250,000 distinct CDR3 sequences, approximately 7.6% of them seen just once; the ten biggest clones take up around 4.9%. Sample: blood, either unsorted or a sorted T cell fraction (not recorded which). These receptors all stem from a female donor with ankylosing spondylitis or in good health (not recorded which).

This clonotype was observed many times. This chain links TRBV5-1 with TRBJ2-1; D unresolved. V lost 1 base to trimming and J lost 15 bases, with 14 bases between them. The CDR3 runs to 12 residues. Germline values: CDR1 SGHRS, CDR2 YFSETQ. The CDR3 sequence is CASSLPSVDWFF. CDR3 nucleotide sequence: TGCGCCAGCAGCTTGCCTTCGGTCGACTGGTTCTTC.

Notes on this clonotype: Possible read error: a much larger clone is one base away. The chain couples TRBV5-5 to TRBJ2-7; a weak D match, TRBD2 (5 bases). Looked up from germline, CDR1 is SGHKS and CDR2 is YYEKEE (reference sequence). This CDR3 comprises 15 residues. V lost 0 bases and J 5 bases, leaving 15 bases between the germline ends. The CDR3 protein is CASSLGEASRNEQYF. The CDR3 nucleotides are TGTGCCAGCAGCTTGGGTGAGGCTAGCAGGAACGAGCAGTACTTC.

This sequence joins TRBV19 and TRBJ2-3; a weak D match, TRBD1 (6 bases). The CDR3 has 13 amino acids. Germline V gives CDR1 LNHDA, CDR2 SQIVND (reference sequence). With 8 bases removed from V and 3 bases from J, the gap between germline ends came to 12 bases. Here the CDR3 reads CASLDRATDTQYF. For the CDR3, the DNA is TGTGCCAGTTTGGACAGAGCGACAGATACGCAGTATTTT.

For this clonotype: A read error is possible here, since a much larger clone lies one base away. This rearrangement joins TRBV6-4 to TRBJ2-2; 8 nucleotides agree with TRBD2. The CDR3 length is 14 residues. Germline values: CDR1 MRHNA, CDR2 SNTAGT. CDR3 sequence: CTSSILAGTGELFF. The CDR3 DNA sequence: TGTACCAGCAGTATCCTAGCGGGTACCGGGGAGCTGTTTTTT.

This clonotype was counted ten times or more. CDR3 loop: CSARGIYRDRDPREFYNEQFF. In DNA form, the CDR3 reads TGCAGTGCTAGGGGTATATACCGGGACAGGGATCCCCGGGAGTTCTACAATGAGCAGTTCTTC. The chain carries TRBV20-1 and TRBJ2-1, with 9 bases aligning to TRBD1. Germline V CDR1 and CDR2: DFQATT, SNEGSKA (reference sequence). The V gene end was trimmed by 3 bases and the J gene end by 3 bases; junction bases not matched to a gene: 24. The CDR3 covers 21 residues.

This clonotype occurred many times. The rearrangement links TRBV12-3 or TRBV12-4 to TRBJ2-3; 7 nucleotides align to TRBD2. This CDR3 spans 13 amino acids. Unmatched junction bases numbered 7, after V lost 7 bases and J lost 6 bases. In nucleotides, the CDR3 is TGTGCCAGCACCCCGGGGGGTGGGGATACGCAGTATTTT. It yields the protein CASTPGGGDTQYF.

Many counts were recorded for this clonotype. At one of its ends the junction is not consistent with the germline gene, which may arise from a read error. V and J are TRBV7-7 and TRBJ2-2; D is undetermined. This CDR3 is built from 14 residues. Germline CDR1 and CDR2: SSHAT and FNYEAQ (reference sequence). The CDR3: CASSLTTNTGELFF. The CDR3, as DNA: TGTGCTAGCAGCTTAACCACGAACACCGGGGAGCTGTTTTTT.

This clonotype was picked up many times. This chain uses TRBV7-3 with TRBJ2-5; the D is unclear. The CDR3 loop spans 15 amino acids. Germline V gene data show CDR1 as SGHTA and CDR2 as FQGTGA. The germline V and J ends were trimmed by 5 bases and 4 bases, with 17 bases remaining between them. CDR3 sequence reads: CASSLVGLVGETQYF. The CDR3 DNA sequence: TGTGCCAGCAGCCTAGTCGGCCTTGTGGGAGAGACCCAGTACTTC.

This clonotype has at least ten counts. The chain has TRBV4-1 and TRBJ2-3, with TRBD2 matching over 8 bases. The CDR3 length is 15 residues. Germline loops: CDR1 MGHRA, CDR2 YSYEKL. After removal of 4 bases from V and 0 bases from J, the junction contained 3 bases not matched to a gene. This CDR3 reads CASSLRLASTDTQYF. In nucleotides, the CDR3 is TGCGCCAGCAGCCTCCGACTAGCGAGCACAGATACGCAGTATTTT.

The chain links TRBV5-6 to TRBJ2-7; D uncertain. Germline loops: CDR1 SGHDT, CDR2 YYEEEE. This CDR3 has 13 amino acids. The V end was cut by 5 bases, the J end by 3 bases, with 12 bases between. The CDR3 sequence is CASSNSHLYEQYF. CDR3 nucleotides: TGTGCCAGCAGTAACTCCCATCTCTACGAGCAGTACTTC. Drawing the rest from reference TRBV5-6 and TRBJ2-7, the complete variable domain is DAGVTQSPTHLIKTRGQQVTLRCSPKSGHDTVSWYQQALGQGPQFIFQYYEEEERQRGNFPDRFSGHQFPNYSSELNVNALLLGDSALYLCASSNSHLYEQYFGPGTRLTVT.

This clonotype has ten or more counts. V and J are TRBV20-1 and TRBJ2-7, with 10 bases that match TRBD2. This CDR3 comprises 14 residues. In germline, CDR1 is DFQATT, CDR2 SNEGSKA (reference sequence). V was pared by 1 base and J by 3 bases, with 3 bases of the junction left unmatched. The CDR3 here is CSARAGTSDYEQYF. DNA for the CDR3: TGCAGTGCTAGAGCCGGGACTAGCGACTACGAGCAGTACTTC.

This clonotype was found a few times. In nucleotides, the CDR3 is TGTGCCAGCAGCTTATTTCCACGACTACCATACGAGCAGTACTTC. This translates into CASSLFPRLPYEQYF. J is TRBJ2-7 and V is TRBV5-8; a weak D match, TRBD2 (5 bases). With 2 bases removed from V and 4 bases from J, the gap between germline ends came to 16 bases. CDR1 and CDR2 (germline): SGHTS, YDEGEE. This CDR3 has 15 amino acids.

This clonotype was found many times. This chain uses TRBV7-6 with TRBJ2-3, with 8 bases that match TRBD2. CDR3 length equals 17 residues. The J segment lost 0 bases and the V segment lost 0 bases, leaving 5 bases of the junction unmatched. CDR1 SGHVS and CDR2 FNYEAQ come from the germline V gene. CDR3 loop: CASSLAEAGASTDTQYF. The CDR3 coding sequence is TGTGCCAGCAGCTTAGCTGAAGCGGGAGCTAGCACAGATACGCAGTATTTT.

Many counts were recorded for this clonotype. V and J are TRBV9 and TRBJ2-7; 9 bases fit TRBD1. V lost 0 bases to trimming and J lost 2 bases; unmatched junction nucleotides: 9. This CDR3 has 17 amino acids. Germline lookup yields CDR1 SGDLS and CDR2 YYNGEE. CDR3 coding DNA: TGTGCCAGCAGCGTAGCCCCCGTGACAGGGGGGGCCTACGAGCAGTACTTC. Translated: CASSVAPVTGGAYEQYF.

This clonotype was found a few times. A much larger clonotype is one base distant, so this may be a read error. This rearrangement joins TRBV27 to TRBJ2-2, with no clear D. This CDR3 has 13 residues. V was shortened by 3 bases and J by 4 bases, with 6 bases between the two germline ends. Germline V gene lookup returns CDR1 MNHEY and CDR2 SMNVEV (reference sequence). Here the CDR3 DNA reads TGTGCCAGCAGTTTTGGGGTCACCGGGGAGCTGTTTTTT. Translation gives CASSFGVTGELFF.

This clonotype was recorded at least ten times. The chain recombines TRBV5-1 with TRBJ2-1; 10 bases are a match to TRBD1. The V gene end was trimmed by 2 bases and the J gene end by 7 bases; junction bases not matched to a gene: 12. Germline CDR1 SGHRS, CDR2 YFSETQ. The CDR3 has 17 residues. The CDR3 here is CASSLSSGQGLGNEQFF. The CDR3 DNA is TGCGCCAGCAGCTTATCTTCGGGACAGGGGTTAGGGAATGAGCAGTTCTTC.

In its sample, this clonotype was seen many times. J is TRBJ2-7 and V is TRBV12-3 or TRBV12-4, with D possibly TRBD2 on 6 matching bases. This CDR3 region has 15 residues. Trimming took 7 bases from V and 2 from J, leaving 18 bases between them. This chain's CDR3 is CASTPGLAPTYEQYF. CDR3 in DNA: TGTGCCAGCACTCCGGGTCTAGCGCCTACCTACGAGCAGTACTTC.

This clonotype was detected ten times or more. The V gene is TRBV12-3 or TRBV12-4, the J gene TRBJ1-2, with D tentatively TRBD1 (5 bases). The CDR3 runs to 15 residues. V was shortened by 4 bases and J by 4 bases, with 16 bases between the two germline ends. The CDR3 DNA follows: TGTGCCAGCAGTTCCCCCGGGACGGAATTCTATGGCTACACCTTC. It yields the protein CASSSPGTEFYGYTF.

This clonotype was counted at least ten times. The chain combines TRBV15 with TRBJ2-1; TRBD1 is a possible D gene (5 bases). This CDR3 comprises 13 residues. Deletions cut 8 bases from V and 7 bases from J, with 15 bases between. The germline CDR1 and CDR2 sequences are LNHNV and YYDKDF (reference sequence). Here the CDR3 DNA reads TGTGCCACCGCAGTATGGGGCTGGAATGAGCAGTTCTTC. Translated, it gives CATAVWGWNEQFF. The entire variable domain, with the rest obtained from reference TRBV15 and TRBJ2-1, is as follows: DAMVIQNPRYQVTQFGKPVTLSCSQTLNHNVMYWYQQKSSQAPKLLFHYYDKDFNNEADTPDNFQSRRPNTSFCFLDIRSPGLGDTAMYLCATAVWGWNEQFFGPGTRLTVL.

CDR3 residues: CGFLGDDALCSNQPQHF. The CDR3 region has the DNA TGTGGATTCTTGGGGGATGATGCACTGTGTAGCAATCAGCCCCAGCATTTT. The chain couples TRBV15 to TRBJ1-5; possibly TRBD1 for D (5 bases). CDR1 LNHNV and CDR2 YYDKDF come from the germline V gene (reference sequence). The CDR3 is 17 amino acids.

This clonotype was counted ten times or more. The chain couples TRBV29-1 to TRBJ2-5; TRBD1 is a possible D gene (5 bases). CDR3 length: 13 residues. The V gene's germline CDR1 is SQVTM and CDR2 ANQGSEA. The germline V and J ends were trimmed by 2 bases and 7 bases, with 14 bases remaining between them. CDR3: CSVEIEAGSTQYF. CDR3 coding DNA: TGCAGCGTTGAAATAGAGGCAGGGTCGACCCAGTACTTC.

The chain carries TRBV7-2 and TRBJ2-3, with D maybe TRBD2 (6 bases). This CDR3 comprises 13 residues. The ends were cut back, 2 bases at V and 8 bases at J, with 11 bases in the middle. Germline values: CDR1 SGHTA, CDR2 FQGNSA. Here the CDR3 reads CASSLIGRGTQYF. The DNA for the CDR3 is TGTGCCAGCAGCTTAATCGGGAGAGGTACGCAGTATTTT. Filled out from reference TRBV7-2 and TRBJ2-3, the complete variable domain reads GAGVSQSPSNKVTEKGKDVELRCDPISGHTALYWYRQSLGQGLEFLIYFQGNSAPDKSGLPSDRFSAERTGGSVSTLTIQRTQQEDSAVYLCASSLIGRGTQYFGPGTRLTVL.

This clonotype was picked up many times. V is TRBV4-2 and J is TRBJ2-7; the D gene is possibly TRBD1 (6 bases). This CDR3 spans 16 amino acids. The V end lost 0 bases, the J end lost 0 bases, and 12 bases lay between the germline ends. The V gene's germline CDR1 is LGHNA and CDR2 YNFKEQ. CDR3 DNA: TGTGCCAGCAGCCAAGATGCAGGGGTAAGCTCCTACGAGCAGTACTTC. Residues: CASSQDAGVSSYEQYF.

This clonotype was recorded at least ten times. V and J are TRBV5-1 and TRBJ2-1, with 9 bases lining up with TRBD1. J gave up 3 bases and V 4 bases, and 5 bases lay outside the gene matches. Germline values: CDR1 SGHRS, CDR2 YFSETQ. The CDR3 extends over 15 amino acids. The CDR3 is CASSTDRGYYNEQFF. The CDR3 DNA is TGCGCCAGCAGCACCGACAGGGGGTACTACAATGAGCAGTTCTTC. Using reference TRBV5-1 and TRBJ2-1 for the parts outside the CDR3, the full variable domain is KAGVTQTPRYLIKTRGQQVTLSCSPISGHRSVSWYQQTPGQGLQFLFEYFSETQRNKGNFPGRFSGRQFSNSRSEMNVSTLELGDSALYLCASSTDRGYYNEQFFGPGTRLTVL.

There are a few counts of this clonotype. A read error may account for a junction end that differs from germline. V is TRBV12-3 or TRBV12-4 and J is TRBJ2-2; D assignment may be TRBD1 or TRBD2 (5 bases each). The CDR3 is 13 residues long. CDR3 sequence (DNA): TGTGCCAGCAGTCTGGGGGAACCCGGGGAGCCGTTTTTT. Translated, it gives CASSLGEPGEPFF.

This clonotype came up many times. V and J are TRBV7-8 and TRBJ2-5; TRBD2 agrees at 13 bases. The CDR3 covers 17 residues. CDR1 is SGHVS, CDR2 FQNEAQ, per germline. Unmatched junction bases numbered 11, after V lost 5 bases and J lost 5 bases. CDR3 in DNA: TGTGCCAGCAGCCCCCGCACTAGCGGGAGGGCCGGGGAGACCCAGTACTTC. This codes for CASSPRTSGRAGETQYF.

This clonotype has a count of ten or more. The chain joins TRBV12-3 or TRBV12-4 to TRBJ2-3; 10 nucleotides line up with TRBD2. The ends lost 7 bases at V and 2 bases at J; junction bases unmatched: 6. This CDR3 comprises 15 residues. The CDR3 reads CASNSAGGATDTQYF. The CDR3 DNA reads TGTGCCAGCAACTCAGCGGGAGGGGCCACAGATACGCAGTATTTT.

Ten or more counts support this clonotype. Here the CDR3 reads CASSHGLAGVPNEQFF. CDR3 bases: TGTGCCAGCAGTCACGGACTAGCGGGAGTACCTAATGAGCAGTTCTTC. The chain has TRBV12-3 or TRBV12-4 and TRBJ2-1, with TRBD2 identical over 13 bases. The CDR3 consists of 16 residues. V was clipped by 5 bases and J by 7 bases; unmatched bases: 8.

This clonotype has ten or more counts. This chain links TRBV20-1 with TRBJ2-3; 13 nucleotides agree with TRBD2. CDR1 and CDR2 from the germline V gene are DFQATT and SNEGSKA (reference sequence). The CDR3 runs 17 residues. J lost 0 bases, V lost 5 bases, and 8 bases had no gene match. The CDR3 DNA reads TGCAGTGCTGGGACTAGCGGGACCATGTCTAGCACAGATACGCAGTATTTT. It specifies CSAGTSGTMSSTDTQYF.

This clonotype was recorded many times. This chain links TRBV18 with TRBJ1-2; the D gene is possibly TRBD1 (5 bases). V lost 2 bases, J lost 4 bases, and 8 bases lay in between. Germline loops: CDR1 KGHSH, CDR2 LQKENI. This CDR3 contains 13 residues. The CDR3 reads CASSPRGIYGYTF. The DNA for the CDR3 is TGTGCCAGCTCACCAAGGGGAATCTATGGCTACACCTTC. The whole variable domain, remainder taken from reference TRBV18 and TRBJ1-2, is NAGVMQNPRHLVRRRGQEARLRCSPMKGHSHVYWYRQLPEEGLKFMVYLQKENIIDESGMPKERFSAEFPKEGPSILRIQQVVRGDSAAYFCASSPRGIYGYTFGSGTRLTVV.

The table lists this clonotype with many counts. The rearrangement joins TRBV9 to TRBJ2-1, with a tentative D call TRBD1 (5 bases). Between the trimmed V and J ends, which lost 4 bases and 0 bases, there was a span of 14 bases. The CDR3 spans 16 residues. Germline loops: CDR1 SGDLS, CDR2 YYNGEE. CDR3 loop: CASSQGVLSSYNEQFF. CDR3 DNA: TGTGCCAGCAGCCAAGGGGTACTATCCTCCTACAATGAGCAGTTCTTC.

This clonotype was seen ten or more times. The chain carries TRBV19 and TRBJ2-2; D gene uncertain. The CDR3 runs to 12 residues. The V gene lost 5 bases and the J gene lost 6 bases, with 7 bases spanning the gap. Germline V gene sequence: CDR1 LNHDA, CDR2 SQIVND (reference sequence). The CDR3 nucleotides read TGTGCCAGTAGTGTACTCCCCGGGGAGCTGTTTTTT. As protein: CASSVLPGELFF.